These 2 T cell receptor beta chains originate from one sample sequenced in a study of patients and donors after allogeneic stem cell transplantation. A single record per CDR3 protein comes from TCRdb applying MiXCR to the RT-PCR reads. Of 9,500 to 15,000 distinct CDR3 sequences in the sample, almost 25% were seen once. What was sequenced was blood, either unsorted or a sorted T cell fraction (not recorded which). The receptors originated from a human donor who was either an allogeneic HSCT recipient or a stem cell or donor lymphocyte infusion donor (not recorded which). It is not recorded whose cells these are; they may come from a transplant donor.

In its sample, this clonotype was seen a few times. V usage is TRBV11-2 and J usage is TRBJ1-6; 7 positions match TRBD1. The CDR3 is 15 amino acids. The ends lost 6 bases at V and 2 bases at J; junction bases unmatched: 4. CDR1 is SGHAT and CDR2 is FQNNGV in the germline V gene. The CDR3 protein is CASRDRDPYNSPLHF. The CDR3 DNA follows: TGTGCCAGCAGAGACAGGGACCCCTATAATTCACCCCTCCACTTT.

This clonotype was seen a few times. The V call is TRBV12-3 or TRBV12-4, the J call TRBJ1-2; 10 bases agree with TRBD1. The CDR3 is 18 amino acids. The V segment lost 1 base and the J segment 3 bases; nucleotides outside the gene matches: 11. CDR3 amino acids: CASSLGGAGTGVYYGYTF. CDR3 coding DNA: TGTGCCAGCAGTTTAGGGGGTGCGGGGACAGGGGTTTACTATGGCTACACCTTC.